Given below is one TCR beta chain in context. The CDR3 totals 15 residues. V was clipped by 3 bases and J by 5 bases; unmatched bases: 9. Germline V gene data show CDR1 as LNHDA and CDR2 as SQIVND (reference sequence). This specimen belongs to a study of blood T cell repertoires in COVID-19. Sequencing used immunoSEQ multiplex PCR; TCRdb keeps in-frame clones, though not all of them. The table lists some 72,000 clones, roughly 86% of them singletons. The clonotype was recovered from a man aged 45-65 years with active or convalescent COVID-19. Source material: peripheral blood. The chain combines TRBV19 with TRBJ2-5; 7 bases map to TRBD2. The CDR3 protein is CASSMTPAGPETQYF. The CDR3, as DNA: TGTGCCAGTAGTATGACCCCAGCGGGGCCCGAGACCCAGTACTTC.